The 7 T cell receptor beta chains reported below all come from one sample, sequenced in a study of technical replicates of blood from a few donors (dated by TCRdb to the late 2010s). Library prep was done by the immunoSEQ multiplex PCR assay. TCRdb mirrors the immuneACCESS table, restricted to in-frame sequences. Some clones are absent from its copies; in checked studies, under half trace to an unresolved V gene, and the reason for the others is unknown. For this sample there are 70,000 to 80,000 clones; 90% to 95% appear just once. Of the sample, under 0.4% falls within the top ten clones. Specimen: T cells isolated from PBMCs. The source is a human donor in good health. Some clones in this sample may be carry-over from other donors' samples.

The rearrangement links TRBV15 to TRBJ1-3, with D unclear. The CDR3 sequence is 15 residues long. Germline CDR1 and CDR2: LNHNV and YYDKDF (reference sequence). V was shortened by 3 bases and J by 0 bases, with 9 bases between the two germline ends. The DNA for the CDR3 is TGTGCCACCAGCAGGGGAGGGATCTCTGGAAACACCATATATTTT. It specifies CATSRGGISGNTIYF.

J is TRBJ2-7 and V is TRBV28; 7 bases are shared with TRBD2. Unmatched junction bases numbered 5, after V lost 3 bases and J lost 0 bases. CDR3 length equals 15 residues. The V gene's germline CDR1 is MDHEN and CDR2 SYDVKM. DNA for the CDR3: TGTGCCAGCAGTTTGTTGGGAGGGAGCTCCTACGAGCAGTACTTC. Its protein product is CASSLLGGSSYEQYF.

The chain carries TRBV4-2 and TRBJ2-7; D is possibly TRBD2 (5 bases). Germline V gives CDR1 LGHNA, CDR2 YNFKEQ. V gave up 4 bases and J gave up 6 bases, with 16 bases separating them. The CDR3 has 14 amino acids. CDR3 region: CASSPATSTVEQYF. The CDR3 DNA sequence: TGTGCCAGCAGCCCTGCAACTAGTACGGTCGAGCAGTACTTC.

The rearrangement joins TRBV19 to TRBJ2-7; D is uncertain. With 2 bases removed from V and 5 bases from J, the gap between germline ends came to 7 bases. This CDR3 region has 12 residues. CDR1 and CDR2 (germline): LNHDA, SQIVND (reference sequence). CDR3: CASSIRGHEQYF. The CDR3 DNA reads as TGTGCCAGTAGTATAAGAGGCCACGAGCAGTACTTC.

The rearrangement uses TRBV6-5 and TRBJ2-1, with TRBD2 matching 9 bases. CDR3 length: 14 amino acids. Germline CDR1 reads MNHEY; CDR2 reads SVGAGI. J lost 8 bases, V lost 0 bases, and 2 bases had no gene match. The CDR3: CASSYSTSGYEQFF. CDR3 nucleotide sequence: TGTGCCAGCAGTTACTCGACTAGCGGCTATGAGCAGTTCTTC.

The gene calls are TRBV19 and TRBJ1-1; a weak D match, TRBD1 (5 bases). The CDR3 runs 16 residues. Germline values: CDR1 LNHDA, CDR2 SQIVND (reference sequence). The V gene lost 9 bases and the J gene lost 0 bases, with 20 bases spanning the gap. The DNA of the CDR3 is TGTGCCAGCCAGGCCAGGACAAGAGTTTTGAACACTGAAGCTTTCTTT. Translating it yields CASQARTRVLNTEAFF.

This clone came up once. The V and J genes are TRBV6-5 and TRBJ1-6; TRBD1 matches 7 bases. With V trimmed by 3 bases and J by 5 bases, 1 base remained unmatched. Germline-derived CDR1 and CDR2 are MNHEY and SVGAGI. This CDR3 is built from 14 residues. The CDR3 bases are TGTGCCAGCAGTTATACAGGGGATAATTCACCCCTCCACTTT. Residues: CASSYTGDNSPLHF.